These 26 T cell receptor beta chains were all obtained from the same sample, sequenced in a study of blood T cell repertoires in COVID-19. Generated by immunoSEQ multiplex PCR, the TCRdb table keeps only in-frame clones and is missing some. This sample has fewer than 70,000 clones, with approximately 92% found just once. Sequenced: peripheral blood. The receptors shown here come from a man aged 50-59 years with active COVID-19.

The V gene is TRBV21-1, the J gene TRBJ1-2; TRBD1 reflects the table's D call only, with no check against the DNA. TRBV21-1 is described as a pseudogene. CDR3 length: 22 amino acids. CDR3 sequence: CASSKEATGGYKEPGTNYGYTF. The DNA of the CDR3 is TGTGCCAGCAGCAAAGAGGCGACAGGGGGCTATAAAGAACCAGGGACTAACTATGGCTACACCTTC.

This clone was recorded once. The chain joins TRBV6-2 or TRBV6-3 to TRBJ1-5, with no clear D. Trimming took 4 bases from V and 6 from J, leaving 7 bases between them. The CDR3 spans 12 residues. Germline loops: CDR1 MNHEY, CDR2 SVGEGT. The CDR3, as DNA: TGTGCCAGCAGTTTTTTCCGTCAGCCCCAGCATTTT. It is translated as CASSFFRQPQHF.

The CDR3 DNA is TGTGCCAGCAGTTACTCGGACAGGGGGCTTAACAATGAGCAGTTCTTC. Its translation: CASSYSDRGLNNEQFF. The chain couples TRBV6-2 or TRBV6-3 to TRBJ2-1; 11 bases map to TRBD1. Unmatched junction bases numbered 3, after V lost 0 bases and J lost 5 bases. Germline values: CDR1 MNHEY, CDR2 SVGEGT. The CDR3 runs 16 residues.

The CDR3 coding sequence is TGTGCCAGCAGTTCAGTTCTCAATGGCTACACCTTC. Translation: CASSSVLNGYTF. The J gene is TRBJ1-2, the V gene TRBV25-1, with unresolved D. Germline V gene lookup returns CDR1 MGHDK and CDR2 SYGVNS. This CDR3 region has 12 residues. The V gene lost 5 bases and the J gene lost 6 bases, with 10 bases spanning the gap.

This chain links TRBV18 with TRBJ2-1; 8 bases line up with TRBD2. With 3 bases clipped from V and 5 bases from J, the junction kept 6 bases outside the gene matches. The CDR3 extends over 15 amino acids. The germline CDR1 and CDR2 sequences are KGHSH and LQKENI. The CDR3 here is CASSPASGRHNEQFF. The CDR3 bases are TGTGCCAGCTCACCGGCTAGCGGGCGCCACAATGAGCAGTTCTTC.

The chain links TRBV5-1 to TRBJ1-6; D is possibly TRBD1 (6 bases). This CDR3 has 15 residues. V lost 2 bases and J lost 8, with 14 bases in between. In germline, CDR1 is SGHRS, CDR2 YFSETQ. CDR3: CASSFGGLIDSPLHF. CDR3 nucleotide sequence: TGCGCCAGCAGCTTCGGGGGGCTTATTGATTCACCCCTCCACTTT.

The chain couples TRBV7-9 to TRBJ2-5; 8 positions agree with TRBD2. The trim removed 7 bases at V and 4 bases at J, leaving 14 bases unmatched. This CDR3 contains 16 residues. The germline gives CDR1 SEHNR, CDR2 FQNEAQ (reference sequence). CDR3 protein: CASTQGGGRVRETQYF. For the CDR3, the DNA is TGTGCCAGCACCCAAGGCGGGGGGAGGGTTCGAGAGACCCAGTACTTC.

The chain has TRBV12-3 or TRBV12-4 and TRBJ2-5; D is uncertain. V was clipped by 5 bases and J by 5 bases, with 12 bases between them. The CDR3 runs 13 residues. CDR3: CASSALVRETQYF. CDR3 DNA sequence: TGTGCCAGCAGTGCCTTGGTTCGGGAGACCCAGTACTTC.

The rearrangement joins TRBV6-6 to TRBJ1-1; 7 nucleotides align to TRBD1. V lost 2 bases, J lost 5 bases, and 2 bases stayed unmatched. The germline V gene has CDR1 MNHNY and CDR2 SVGAGI (reference sequence). CDR3 size: 13 residues. CDR3: CASSYLQGTEAFF. CDR3 DNA: TGTGCCAGCAGTTACCTACAGGGGACTGAAGCTTTCTTT.

This clone was found once. The chain employs TRBV15 and TRBJ2-5; TRBD1 might be the D (5 bases). The CDR3 covers 14 residues. The V end was cut by 1 base, the J end by 5 bases, with 11 bases between. CDR1 LNHNV and CDR2 YYDKDF come from the germline V gene (reference sequence). DNA for the CDR3: TGTGCCACCAGCAGAGCCCCAGGGCCGGAGACCCAGTACTTC. This sequence encodes CATSRAPGPETQYF.

The CDR3 sequence: CASSQSTRTEHTDTQYF. CDR3 coding DNA: TGCGCCAGCAGTCAATCGACCAGGACTGAGCACACAGATACGCAGTATTTT. This chain joins TRBV23-1 and TRBJ2-3, with TRBD2 as a possible D gene (5 bases). TRBV23-1 is filed as an ORF, its function uncertain. This CDR3 region has 17 residues. Trimming shortened V by 0 bases and J by 2 bases, and 15 bases separated the two germline ends.

This clone was detected only a few times. The CDR3 here is CASSTTSGGPSYNEQFF. CDR3 DNA sequence: TGTGCCAGCAGCACGACTAGCGGGGGGCCTTCCTACAATGAGCAGTTCTTC. The chain carries TRBV27 and TRBJ2-1; the match to TRBD2 covers 13 bases. This CDR3 contains 17 residues. Germline trimming cut 6 bases from V and 1 base from J; bases unmatched to any gene: 6. CDR1 MNHEY and CDR2 SMNVEV come from the germline V gene (reference sequence).

The chain couples TRBV2 to TRBJ1-2, with 7 bases fitting TRBD1. This CDR3 is built from 16 residues. Unmatched junction bases numbered 15, after V lost 7 bases and J lost 4 bases. Looked up from germline, CDR1 is SNHLY and CDR2 is FYNNEI. The CDR3 region is CASNPPNDRAVYGYTF. The CDR3 nucleotides read TGTGCCAGCAACCCTCCAAACGACAGGGCGGTCTATGGCTACACCTTC.

This clone is a singleton in its sample. The DNA for the CDR3 is TGTGCCAGCAGTCACGGACAGTACAATGAGCAGTTCTTC. This encodes CASSHGQYNEQFF. The V call is TRBV25-1, the J call TRBJ2-1, with D possibly TRBD1 on 6 matching bases. The CDR3 spans 13 residues. From germline, CDR1 is MGHDK and CDR2 SYGVNS. Trimming removed 5 bases from V and 4 bases from J, with 9 bases in between.

The genes are TRBV7-3 and TRBJ1-1; D unresolved. Germline V gene data show CDR1 as SGHTA and CDR2 as FQGTGA. V dropped 6 bases and J dropped 5 bases, with 16 bases sitting between them. CDR3 length equals 14 residues. Written as DNA, the CDR3 is TGTGCCAGCAGTCCCGGAGGGTCGGTTACTGAAGCTTTCTTT. Translation: CASSPGGSVTEAFF.

The chain links TRBV25-1 to TRBJ2-1; 10 positions match TRBD2. Per germline, CDR1 MGHDK and CDR2 SYGVNS. The junction had 5 bases not matched to a gene; V was cut back by 2 bases and J by 7 bases. The CDR3 is 15 amino acids. CDR3 DNA: TGTGCCAGCAGTGAAAGCGGGAGGGCCGGGAATGAGCAGTTCTTC. It specifies CASSESGRAGNEQFF.

V is TRBV2 and J is TRBJ2-1, with D perhaps matching TRBD1 (6 bases). The CDR3 spans 14 residues. Germline values: CDR1 SNHLY, CDR2 FYNNEI. V was cut by 2 bases and J by 9 bases, with 14 bases left in between. CDR3 sequence reads: CASSEHPLGGEQFF. CDR3 coding DNA: TGTGCCAGCAGTGAACATCCCTTAGGGGGTGAGCAGTTCTTC. Full variable domain (missing parts from reference TRBV2 and TRBJ2-1): EPEVTQTPSHQVTQMGQEVILRCVPISNHLYFYWYRQILGQKVEFLVSFYNNEISEKSEIFDDQFSVERPDGSNFTLKIRSTKLEDSAMYFCASSEHPLGGEQFFGPGTRLTVL.

This chain connects TRBV9 to TRBJ1-2, with a weak D call TRBD1 (6 bases). CDR3 length: 13 amino acids. The germline CDR1 and CDR2 sequences are SGDLS and YYNGEE. With 3 bases removed from V and 3 bases from J, the gap between germline ends came to 9 bases. For the CDR3, the DNA is TGTGCCAGCAGCGGTGGACAGTACTATGGCTACACCTTC. Translated, it gives CASSGGQYYGYTF.

The chain couples TRBV14 to TRBJ2-3; 10 nucleotides match TRBD2. The CDR3 consists of 16 residues. Germline V CDR1 and CDR2: SGHDN, FVKESK. Trimming at V came to 0 bases and at J to 8 bases, leaving 8 bases not matched to a gene. This chain's CDR3 is CASSQDPSGGAGTQYF. In nucleotides, the CDR3 is TGTGCCAGCAGCCAAGATCCCAGCGGGGGGGCAGGTACGCAGTATTTT.

The genes are TRBV5-1 and TRBJ1-6; 9 bases agree with TRBD1. Trimming cost V 4 bases and J 10 bases; bases outside gene matches: 6. Per germline, CDR1 SGHRS and CDR2 YFSETQ. This CDR3 is built from 14 residues. The CDR3 coding sequence is TGCGCCAGCAGCCCTGTGGGACAGGGCTCACCCCTCCACTTT. It translates to CASSPVGQGSPLHF.

This clone was counted between two and nine times. This rearrangement joins TRBV7-9 to TRBJ2-7; TRBD1 might be the D (5 bases). This CDR3 contains 13 residues. The germline gives CDR1 SEHNR, CDR2 FQNEAQ (reference sequence). V was clipped by 3 bases and J by 6 bases, with 12 bases between them. The CDR3 reads CASSLAGSSEQYF. Here the CDR3 DNA reads TGTGCCAGCAGCTTGGCAGGGTCGTCCGAGCAGTACTTC.

The rearrangement joins TRBV25-1 to TRBJ2-3; TRBD1 matches 8 bases. The ends lost 4 bases at V and 1 base at J; junction bases unmatched: 4. The CDR3 is made up of 15 amino acids. The germline CDR1 and CDR2 sequences are MGHDK and SYGVNS. CDR3 nucleotide sequence: TGTGCCAGCAGTGGCTCGGACAGGGGCACAGATACGCAGTATTTT. Its translation: CASSGSDRGTDTQYF.

This chain connects TRBV5-4 to TRBJ2-5; TRBD2 agrees at 14 bases. V gave up 4 bases and J gave up 5 bases; unmatched junction bases: 7. The germline V gene has CDR1 SGHNT and CDR2 YYREEE (reference sequence). The CDR3 runs 16 residues. CDR3 protein: CASSQGLAGGPETQYF. CDR3 coding DNA: TGTGCCAGCAGCCAAGGACTAGCGGGAGGTCCCGAGACCCAGTACTTC. The whole variable domain, filled in from reference TRBV5-4 and TRBJ2-5, reads ETGVTQSPTHLIKTRGQQVTLRCSSQSGHNTVSWYQQALGQGPQFIFQYYREEENGRGNFPPRFSGLQFPNYSSELNVNALELDDSALYLCASSQGLAGGPETQYFGPGTRLLVL.

This chain connects TRBV7-9 to TRBJ2-7; 10 bases are shared with TRBD2. This CDR3 has 16 residues. V was clipped by 5 bases and J by 5 bases; unmatched bases: 12. Germline V gene data show CDR1 as SEHNR and CDR2 as FQNEAQ (reference sequence). In nucleotides, the CDR3 is TGTGCCAGCAGCCCCAGCTCAGCGGGAGGGCCGAACGAGCAGTACTTC. Translation gives CASSPSSAGGPNEQYF.

The chain is built from TRBV6-2 or TRBV6-3 and TRBJ2-5; no clear D. The CDR3 loop spans 12 amino acids. CDR1 and CDR2 from the germline V gene are MNHEY and SVGEGT. Trimming removed 5 bases at V and 1 base at J, with 5 bases between. The CDR3 here is CASSTVQETQYF. The DNA for the CDR3 is TGTGCCAGCAGTACAGTCCAAGAGACCCAGTACTTC.

This clone has just one count. The chain links TRBV7-7 to TRBJ2-3; 9 bases are shared with TRBD2. Germline V gene lookup returns CDR1 SSHAT and CDR2 FNYEAQ (reference sequence). The CDR3 covers 14 residues. J was trimmed by 3 bases and V by 5 bases; bases with no gene match: 3. CDR3 region: CASSQTSGTDTQYF. The DNA for the CDR3 is TGTGCCAGCAGCCAGACTAGCGGAACAGATACGCAGTATTTT.